This record concerns one T cell receptor (beta chain) sequence. Its antigen is still unknown. No much larger clone exists at a distance of one base, and base qualities are not known. Reading the label with the study, this specimen's time point is: baseline pretreatment blood. The meaning of the sample's treatment or condition label: 15 Gy SBRT to primary tumor, nephrectomy 4 weeks later. Serial peripheral blood from radiation-treated patients was sampled at baseline, 2 weeks and 4 weeks after SBRT to track tumor-enriched clonotypes. All patients had renal cell carcinoma with clear cell pathology. Genomic DNA for TCR sequencing was prepared using the QIAamp DNA Blood Mini Kit (Qiagen). The analyses included just those samples that passed every quality control check. TCR beta libraries were generated from genomic DNA with the immunoSEQ kit, following the manufacturer's recommendations. To prepare the libraries, a first multiplex PCR with proprietary primers was run, followed by a second PCR that added unique barcodes, and a bead cleanup was done after each round. Each sample batch included a kit-provided positive control reaction and a negative control reaction. The final libraries were assessed on an Agilent 4200 TapeStation D1000 ScreenTape, pooled by volume, and quantified by qPCR. Sequencing ran on an Illumina NextSeq500 with a MidOutput 150-cycle cartridge, using 156 Read1 and 15 Index1 cycles with kit custom primers. The pooled library was loaded at approximately 1 pM with a roughly 20% PhiX control spike-in. From the authors' description of their analysis: Vendor-processed data were analyzed in R, with a clonotype defined as all T cells sharing the same CDR3 nucleotide sequence. In the clone abundance analyses, frequencies in each sample were normalized to that sample's 10,000 most abundant clones. Before analysis, public T cell clones were removed, and these numbered fewer than six per sample on average. A difference in abundance of at least 32-fold between compartments was used to define tumor-enriched and baseline blood-enriched clonotypes. A beta-binomial differential abundance model was used to identify clonotypes that were expanded or contracted between blood time points. Tumor-blood repertoire similarity was measured with the Baroni-Urbani and Buser coefficient, and group comparisons used two-tailed Wilcoxon tests in R. TCRdb provides this immuneACCESS table in a form limited to in-frame rearrangements. Some clones are lacking; in checked studies, under half of them reflect an unresolved V gene, and why the rest are absent is not known. V and J calls and clone size come straight from that table; D and trimming were deduced from the DNA. The sample table lists some 140,000 clones, around nine tenths of them with a count of one. Of the sample, 12% falls within the top ten clones.

The data belong to a study of radiation and T cells in renal cell carcinoma (dated by TCRdb to the early 2020s). As for the study more broadly: Samples came from a clinical trial, in which primary renal cell carcinomas received 15 Gy stereotactic body radiation therapy followed by nephrectomy 4 weeks later. TCR beta sequencing covered approximately 50 samples in total, comprising some 25 tumors and 27 peripheral blood samples. Across all 50 or so samples, under 5,000,000 unique CDR3 nucleotide sequences, encoding 2,658,974 unique CDR3 amino acid sequences, were identified. Broad study findings and their caveats: Because the trial had a single-armed design, the trial could not examine how radiation dose or scheduling affected the TCR repertoire. Blood repertoire dynamics were not followed beyond 4 weeks after treatment. Top tumor clonotypes rose in blood from baseline to 2 weeks post-radiation, then contracted by 4 weeks, suggesting transient expansion of tumor-resident clones. Because pretreatment tumor biopsies were not available, the study could not determine whether clonotypes were already present within the tumor at baseline.

From its cysteine to its phenylalanine, the CDR3 spans 12 amino acids. Of all the DNA, just the CDR3 is kept, 36 bases in frame from base 1. CDR1 and CDR2, per the germline V gene (reference sequence), are SGHAT and FQDESV. The junction shows trimming of 5 bases on V and 7 bases on J, and the gene matches do not reach 4 bases of it. The sequence derives from a woman between 45 and 65 years old with renal cell carcinoma. The chain is encoded by TRBV11-1 joined to TRBJ1-2; TRBD1 fits 7 bases in the junction. This sample comprised blood, obtained from a patient whose treatment included radiotherapy and nephrectomy. The CDR3: CASSHTGVGYTF. Read as DNA, the sequence is TGTGCCAGCAGCCACACAGGGGTTGGCTACACCTTC.